This TCR beta chain was documented in a study of shared clonotypes between healthy human individuals. On the study more broadly: CD4 naive and CD4 memory each took three plates per donor, while CD8 naive took two and CD8 memory one. Notes on the study in general: Memory subsets had estimated richness that was generally smaller than that of naive subsets. Clonotypes not shared had lower generation probabilities than those common to all four donors.

The authors ran the assay at deep level. Assay: immunoSEQ multiplex PCR; the TCRdb copy retains only in-frame clones and omits some. Counted here are 2 million to 2.5 million clones, almost 96% occurring once; the ten biggest clones make up less than 0.15%. Details on this clone: The antigen is unknown.

Sequenced sample: naive CD4+ T cells sorted from blood. Subset here: CD45RA+ positively selected. The origin of this receptor is a man between 18 and 29 years old in good health.

The CDR3 spells CASSFTDSSYNEQFF. In DNA, the CDR3 is TGTGCCAGCAGCTTCACGGACAGTTCATACAATGAGCAGTTCTTC. V is TRBV11-2 and J is TRBJ2-1; D perhaps matches TRBD1 (6 bases). Germline CDR1 reads SGHAT; CDR2 reads FQNNGV. The CDR3 is 15 residues long. V was shortened by 3 bases and J by 4 bases, with 13 bases between the two germline ends.